Listed below are T cell receptor beta chains from one sample, sequenced in a study of T cell responses to AZD1222 COVID-19 vaccine. The assay was immunoSEQ multiplex PCR, and TCRdb's table has in-frame clones only and misses some. Here the sample spans about 96,000 clones, roughly nine tenths being singletons. Here the sequenced sample was peripheral blood, taken on day 0 of AZD1222 vaccination. The receptors stem from an adult in good health. Each CDR3 is given with its conserved first and last residue. The D gene is left open where the match is weak. The listing skips clone size in some rows; elsewhere it reads once, few, many or a size class.

size	V	J	D	CDR3	DNA
.	TRBV29-1	TRBJ1-2	.	CSVPQPGVYGYTF	TGCAGCGTACCACAGCCAGGGGTTTATGGCTACACCTTC
.	TRBV27	TRBJ2-7	.	CASSSTQGVPYEQYF	TGTGCCAGCAGTTCAACCCAAGGGGTCCCCTACGAGCAGTACTTC
.	TRBV9	TRBJ1-5	.	CASGGMDQPQHF	TGTGCCAGTGGGGGGATGGATCAGCCCCAGCATTTT
.	TRBV3-1/TRBV3-2	TRBJ1-4	.	CASRSANEKLFF	TGTGCCAGCCGGTCTGCAAATGAAAAACTGTTTTTT
.	TRBV30	TRBJ2-7	.	CAWGRTVLYEQYF	TGTGCCTGGGGGAGAACAGTATTATACGAGCAGTACTTC
.	TRBV5-4	TRBJ1-2	.	CASSPGGAVNYGYTF	TGTGCCAGCAGCCCGGGGGGGGCAGTTAACTATGGCTACACCTTC
.	TRBV18	TRBJ1-1	.	CASSTGQARNTEAFF	TGTGCCAGCTCAACCGGGCAGGCCAGGAACACTGAAGCTTTCTTT
.	TRBV20-1	TRBJ2-1	.	CSASLGGASSYNEQFF	TGCAGTGCTAGTTTAGGGGGGGCGAGCTCCTACAATGAGCAGTTCTTC
.	TRBV29-1	TRBJ2-1	.	CSVERGHLSYNEQFF	TGCAGCGTTGAGCGGGGGCACCTCTCCTACAATGAGCAGTTCTTC
.	TRBV29-1	TRBJ2-2	.	CSVGENTGELFF	TGCAGCGTTGGGGAAAACACCGGGGAGCTGTTTTTT
.	TRBV11-2	TRBJ1-4	.	CASSNNEKLFF	TGTGCCAGCAGCAATAATGAAAAACTGTTTTTT
.	TRBV3-1/TRBV3-2	TRBJ1-6	.	CASSQSVGAMGSPLHF	TGTGCCAGCAGCCAGAGTGTGGGCGCAATGGGTTCACCCCTCCACTTT
.	TRBV4-2	TRBJ2-3	TRBD2	CASSKPWTSFDKDTQYF	TGTGCCAGCAGCAAACCCTGGACTAGCTTCGATAAGGATACGCAGTATTTT
.	TRBV29-1	TRBJ1-2	.	CSVEDNGYTF	TGCAGCGTTGAGGACAATGGCTACACCTTC
.	TRBV20-1	TRBJ2-5	.	CSASRTQYQETQYF	TGCAGTGCTAGTAGGACTCAGTACCAAGAGACCCAGTACTTC
once	TRBV5-6	TRBJ1-6	.	CASSPPGNRAYSPLHF	TGTGCCAGCAGCCCCCCCGGGAACAGGGCATATTCACCCCTCCACTTT
.	TRBV29-1	TRBJ2-1	TRBD2	CSVDGLAGAPRNEQFF	TGCAGCGTTGATGGCCTAGCGGGGGCTCCGAGGAATGAGCAGTTCTTC
once	TRBV5-4	TRBJ2-7	.	CASATMGGTVGEQYF	TGTGCCAGCGCAACGATGGGGGGGACAGTTGGCGAGCAGTACTTC
.	TRBV7-2	TRBJ2-7	TRBD1	CASSPGQGPYEQYF	TGTGCCAGCAGCCCTGGACAGGGCCCCTACGAGCAGTACTTC
.	TRBV12-5	TRBJ1-5	.	CASGLVLRVGDYSNQPQHF	TGTGCTAGTGGTTTGGTTCTCAGGGTAGGGGATTATAGCAATCAGCCCCAGCATTTT
.	TRBV5-1	TRBJ2-5	.	CASSPARAQETQYF	TGCGCCAGCAGCCCAGCCAGGGCTCAAGAGACCCAGTACTTC
.	TRBV7-9	TRBJ2-1	.	CASSSFMGPYNEQFF	TGTGCCAGCAGCTCATTTATGGGACCTTACAATGAGCAGTTCTTC
.	TRBV7-9	TRBJ1-4	.	CASEADNEKLFF	TGTGCCAGCGAGGCAGATAATGAAAAACTGTTTTTT
.	TRBV6-5	TRBJ1-5	TRBD1	CASRPQGPSNQPQHF	TGTGCCAGCAGACCACAGGGGCCGAGCAATCAGCCCCAGCATTTT
.	TRBV9	TRBJ2-7	TRBD1	CASSATGGGSSYEQYF	TGTGCCAGCAGCGCCACAGGGGGAGGCAGCTCCTACGAGCAGTACTTC
.	TRBV9	TRBJ1-1	TRBD1	CASSPGQGGRLGAFF	TGTGCCAGCAGCCCCGGACAGGGAGGTCGACTTGGGGCTTTCTTT
.	TRBV27	TRBJ2-1	TRBD2	CASSWGGGAGEQFF	TGTGCCAGCAGTTGGGGCGGGGGGGCCGGTGAGCAGTTCTTC
.	TRBV29-1	TRBJ2-5	.	CSVGPQETQYF	TGCAGCGTTGGTCCGCAAGAGACCCAGTACTTC
.	TRBV10-2	TRBJ1-1	.	CASSGRGGYTEAFF	TGCGCCAGCAGTGGTAGGGGCGGATACACTGAAGCTTTCTTT
.	TRBV12-5	TRBJ2-7	.	CASGLTFYEQYF	TGTGCTAGTGGTTTGACCTTCTACGAGCAGTACTTC
.	TRBV5-1	TRBJ1-1	.	CASSLDGFQGVTEAFF	TGCGCCAGCAGCTTGGATGGTTTTCAGGGAGTAACTGAAGCTTTCTTT
.	TRBV6-5	TRBJ1-6	.	CASSEVLGANSPLHF	TGTGCCAGCAGCGAGGTCCTGGGGGCCAATTCACCCCTCCACTTT
.	TRBV11-2	TRBJ1-4	.	CASRSTGTEKLFF	TGTGCCAGCAGATCCACAGGGACCGAAAAACTGTTTTTT
.	TRBV6-5	TRBJ1-1	.	CASLQGTEAFF	TGTGCCAGCCTACAGGGCACTGAAGCTTTCTTT
once	TRBV3-1/TRBV3-2	TRBJ1-2	.	CASSPGLSYGYTF	TGTGCCAGCAGCCCAGGGCTGTCTTATGGCTACACCTTC
.	TRBV28	TRBJ1-2	.	CASILGGGTDLYGYTF	TGTGCCAGCATACTTGGGGGGGGCACCGACCTATATGGCTACACCTTC
.	TRBV12-2	TRBJ1-1	.	CASRLAPITGQPYTTEAFF	TGTGCAAGTCGCTTAGCTCCTATTACCGGACAGCCCTATACTACTGAAGCTTTCTTT
.	TRBV5-1	TRBJ2-1	.	CASSAFGQLDEQFF	TGCGCCAGCAGCGCGTTTGGACAGCTGGATGAGCAGTTCTTC
few	TRBV7-9	TRBJ2-7	.	CASSLFSRAKNYEQYF	TGTGCCAGCAGCTTATTTAGCAGGGCGAAAAACTACGAGCAGTACTTC
.	TRBV6-5	TRBJ2-7	.	CASTSGYLEQYF	TGTGCCAGCACCTCGGGGTATCTCGAGCAGTACTTC
.	TRBV10-3	TRBJ1-1	TRBD1	CAISSQGVGAEAFF	TGTGCCATCAGTTCGCAGGGGGTAGGGGCTGAAGCTTTCTTT
.	TRBV24-1	TRBJ2-2	.	CATIDPNTGELFF	TGTGCCACCATAGACCCGAACACCGGGGAGCTGTTTTTT
.	TRBV5-1	TRBJ1-2	.	CASSYGSLSYGYTF	TGCGCCAGCAGCTACGGCTCCCTCTCTTATGGCTACACCTTC
.	TRBV28	TRBJ1-2	.	CASSLGRFNYGYTF	TGTGCCAGCAGTTTAGGGCGGTTTAACTATGGCTACACCTTC
.	TRBV2	TRBJ2-3	TRBD1	CATKDRAYADTQYF	TGTGCCACAAAGGACAGGGCGTACGCAGATACGCAGTATTTT
.	TRBV5-7	TRBJ1-6	.	CASSLGPADSPLHF	TGTGCCAGCAGCCTTGGACCGGCGGATTCACCCCTCCACTTT
.	TRBV23-1	TRBJ2-7	.	CATAQRVEQYF	TGCGCCACGGCCCAGCGGGTCGAGCAGTACTTC
.	TRBV12-3/TRBV12-4	TRBJ1-5	.	CASSLTGSQPQHF	TGTGCCAGCAGTTTAACAGGGTCTCAGCCCCAGCATTTT
.	TRBV7-6	TRBJ1-5	.	CASSPRGIGQPQHF	TGTGCCAGCAGCCCGAGGGGAATCGGTCAGCCCCAGCATTTT
.	TRBV6-5	TRBJ1-2	.	CALGPSSPYGYTF	TGTGCTCTCGGGCCCTCCTCGCCCTATGGCTACACCTTC
.	TRBV2	TRBJ1-1	.	CASSEGLQGLNTEAFF	TGTGCCAGCAGTGAAGGTCTTCAGGGCCTGAACACTGAAGCTTTCTTT
.	TRBV5-8	TRBJ1-2	.	CASSSGQYYGYTF	TGTGCCAGCAGCTCAGGACAGTACTATGGCTACACCTTC
once	TRBV5-4	TRBJ1-2	.	CASSSDLYGYTF	TGTGCCAGCAGCTCGGACCTGTATGGCTACACCTTC
.	TRBV5-6	TRBJ2-1	.	CASSRGHNEQFF	TGTGCCAGCAGCCGTGGGCACAATGAGCAGTTCTTC
.	TRBV10-3	TRBJ2-2	.	CAINTRDGDTGELFF	TGTGCCATCAATACAAGGGACGGGGACACCGGGGAGCTGTTTTTT